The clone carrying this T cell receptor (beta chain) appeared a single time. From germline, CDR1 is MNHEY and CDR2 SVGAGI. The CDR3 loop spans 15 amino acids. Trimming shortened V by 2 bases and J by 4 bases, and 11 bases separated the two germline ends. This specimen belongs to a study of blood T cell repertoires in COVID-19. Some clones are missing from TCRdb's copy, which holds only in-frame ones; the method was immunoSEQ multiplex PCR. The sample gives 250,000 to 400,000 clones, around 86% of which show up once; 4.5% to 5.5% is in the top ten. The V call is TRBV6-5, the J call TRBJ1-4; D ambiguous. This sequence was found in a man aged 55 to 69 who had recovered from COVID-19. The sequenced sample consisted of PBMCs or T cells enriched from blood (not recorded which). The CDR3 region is CASSYASGINEKLFF. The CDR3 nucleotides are TGTGCCAGCAGTTACGCGTCGGGGATTAATGAAAAACTGTTTTTT.